This T cell receptor (beta chain) was found in a study of T cells in localized non-small cell lung cancer. Sequencing was performed with immunoSEQ multiplex PCR; in TCRdb, only in-frame clones are kept and a portion is missing. The table has approximately 47,000 clones, about 88% seen once. Study-wide points: Appearance in adjacent lung was seen for a median 57 of the top 100 tumor clones.

In the case of this clone: Its antigen remains unidentified.

J was trimmed by 6 bases and V by 8 bases; bases with no gene match: 4. CDR1 is SNHLY, CDR2 FYNNEI, per germline. The CDR3 has 13 amino acids. The TCR comes from a man between 40 and 70 years old with stage II lung adenocarcinoma. The sequencing used PBMCs, collected before any cancer treatment. The V gene is TRBV2, the J gene TRBJ2-3, with 11 positions matching TRBD2. The CDR3 is CASRTSGFDTQYF. CDR3 DNA: TGTGCCAGCCGGACTAGCGGGTTCGATACGCAGTATTTT.